This TCR beta chain derives from a study of CD8 T cells in Susac syndrome. The patients who served as multiple sclerosis controls were treatment-naive and had stable or active relapsing-remitting disease that fulfilled the revised McDonald criteria. RNA amounts of about 0.5 to 1 ug underwent reverse transcription with random hexamers. One entry per CDR3 protein, called by TCRdb with MiXCR from the immunoSEQ multiplex PCR reads. Of almost 450,000 distinct CDR3 sequences in the sample, more than 80% were seen once. This CDR3 has 17 amino acids. V was pared by 6 bases and J by 6 bases, with 24 bases between. Germline values: CDR1 PRHDT, CDR2 FYEKMQ (reference sequence).

The specimen sequenced was CD8+ T cells from PBMCs. V usage is TRBV13 and J usage is TRBJ2-1; no clear D. The sequence was collected from a human donor with multiple sclerosis. In DNA, the CDR3 is TGTGCCAGCAGTTATATCGCCGAAGGGAACTTACTCAATGAGCAGTTCTTC. Amino acids: CASSYIAEGNLLNEQFF. Variable domain in full (rest from reference TRBV13 and TRBJ2-1): AAGVIQSPRHLIKEKRETATLKCYPIPRHDTVYWYQQGPGQDPQFLISFYEKMQSDKGSIPDRFSAQQFSDYHSELNMSSLELGDSALYFCASSYIAEGNLLNEQFFGPGTRLTVL.